Following are 10 T cell receptor beta chains from one sample sequenced in a study of blood T cell repertoires in COVID-19. Profiling relied on immunoSEQ multiplex PCR, and the TCRdb table lists in-frame clones only, not all of them. This sample has roughly 130,000 clones, with more than 70% found just once. The material sequenced was peripheral blood. These receptors were taken from a woman aged 55-70 years with acute or convalescent COVID-19.

J is TRBJ2-2 and V is TRBV19; 9 bases fit TRBD2. The CDR3 sequence is 16 residues long. Germline V gene sequence: CDR1 LNHDA, CDR2 SQIVND (reference sequence). Germline trimming cut 10 bases from V and 4 bases from J; bases unmatched to any gene: 13. The CDR3 sequence: CAISTSGIRGTGELFF. The CDR3 nucleotides are TGTGCCATCTCGACTAGCGGCATACGGGGCACCGGGGAGCTGTTTTTT.

This chain connects TRBV10-3 to TRBJ2-3, with TRBD1 as a possible D gene (6 bases). This CDR3 has 14 amino acids. Trimming stripped 6 bases from V and 5 bases from J, with 15 bases between. Per the germline V gene, CDR1 is ENHRY and CDR2 is SYGVKD. This CDR3 reads CAIRRATQGDTQYF. CDR3 in DNA: TGTGCCATCAGAAGGGCCACACAGGGAGATACGCAGTATTTT.

The V call is TRBV30, the J call TRBJ1-1; TRBD1 is a possible D gene (5 bases). The CDR3 covers 13 residues. Germline CDR1 reads GTSNPN; CDR2 reads SVGIG (reference sequence). The V and J ends lost 0 bases and 3 bases respectively, with 8 bases between them. In DNA form, the CDR3 reads TGTGCCTGGAGTGTAGGACAAGACACTGAAGCTTTCTTT. It specifies CAWSVGQDTEAFF.

This chain uses TRBV7-9 with TRBJ2-2; 7 bases fit TRBD1. Germline values: CDR1 SEHNR, CDR2 FQNEAQ (reference sequence). The V segment lost 5 bases and the J segment 6 bases; nucleotides outside the gene matches: 6. CDR3 length equals 14 residues. The DNA for the CDR3 is TGTGCCAGCAGCCTGACAGGGCCGGCCGGGGAGCTGTTTTTT. Translated: CASSLTGPAGELFF.

This sequence joins TRBV27 and TRBJ2-2; D is possibly TRBD1 (5 bases). The V gene lost 3 bases and the J gene lost 3 bases, with 14 bases spanning the gap. Germline CDR1 reads MNHEY; CDR2 reads SMNVEV (reference sequence). This CDR3 comprises 16 residues. The CDR3 here is CASSFLRQSYTGELFF. CDR3 in DNA: TGTGCCAGCAGTTTCCTGAGACAGTCCTACACCGGGGAGCTGTTTTTT.

The chain carries TRBV6-6 and TRBJ2-7; TRBD2 agrees at 7 bases. Germline V gene data show CDR1 as MNHNY and CDR2 as SVGAGI (reference sequence). V lost 5 bases to trimming and J lost 3 bases; unmatched junction nucleotides: 1. CDR3 length: 12 residues. The CDR3 DNA sequence: TGTGCCAGCAGTGCTAGCGGCTACGAGCAGTACGTC. Encoded protein: CASSASGYEQYV.

The chain links TRBV28 to TRBJ2-7, with a tentative D call TRBD2 (5 bases). Germline V gene lookup returns CDR1 MDHEN and CDR2 SYDVKM. The CDR3 has 12 residues. The V and J ends lost 2 bases and 9 bases respectively, with 11 bases between them. CDR3 sequence: CASSLGAGMQYF. In nucleotides, the CDR3 is TGTGCCAGCAGTTTAGGCGCGGGTATGCAGTACTTC.

The CDR3 bases are TGTGCCAGCAGTGAGACAAACTATGGCTACACCTTC. Encoded protein: CASSETNYGYTF. The rearrangement uses TRBV6-1 and TRBJ1-2; D is unresolved. There are 12 residues in the CDR3. The germline gives CDR1 MNHNS, CDR2 SASEGT. V was cut by 3 bases and J by 2 bases, with 4 bases left in between.

The rearrangement joins TRBV6-1 to TRBJ1-5; D is unclear. With 2 bases removed from V and 0 bases from J, the gap between germline ends came to 5 bases. This CDR3 comprises 14 residues. Germline values: CDR1 MNHNS, CDR2 SASEGT. The CDR3, as DNA: TGTGCCAGCAGTGAACAGGATAGCAATCAGCCCCAGCATTTT. Its protein product is CASSEQDSNQPQHF.

The chain is built from TRBV5-1 and TRBJ1-1; TRBD1 matches at 9 bases. This CDR3 is built from 15 residues. Looked up from germline, CDR1 is SGHRS and CDR2 is YFSETQ. With V trimmed by 4 bases and J by 3 bases, 7 bases remained unmatched. The CDR3 spells CASSIGQGMYTEAFF. In DNA form, the CDR3 reads TGCGCCAGCAGCATCGGACAGGGGATGTACACTGAAGCTTTCTTT.